Sequencing of this TCR beta chain was carried out in a study of T cells in Graves' hyperthyroidism and ophthalmopathy. General observations from the study: Blood also carried most thyroid clonotypes expanded above 0.001.

This clonotype was observed at least ten times. Its antigen is not identified. Germline and junction disagree at one end, which may indicate a read error. The study left out patients who had uncontrolled infection, other autoimmune disease, pregnancy or lactation. Per germline, CDR1 MNHNS and CDR2 SASEGT. The CDR3 spans 13 residues. Amplification yielded TCR beta CDR3 regions, with RNA transcripts as the source. The TCR CDR3 first-round RT-PCR relied on the HTBI primer set. TCRdb processed the multiplex PCR reads anew with MiXCR; each CDR3 protein has one entry. This table has more than 600,000 distinct CDR3 sequences, approximately 16% appearing once.

This clonotype was sampled from a young man with Graves' hyperthyroidism. V is TRBV6-1 and J is TRBJ1-5, with unresolved D. Sequencing was done on a sample of blood. The CDR3 sequence: CASTENGVQPQHF. The DNA for the CDR3 is TGTGCCAGCACTGAAAATGGGGTTCAGCCCCAGCATTTT.